This TCR beta chain was sequenced during a study of identical twins. Regarding the study as a whole: Excess sharing between twins was weaker in beta out-of-frame sequences. Insertions ran lower in abundant cord blood beta clonotypes, though not in memory repertoires.

This clonotype came up many times. Its cognate antigen is unknown. This CDR3 is 10 amino acids long. Trimming cost V 6 bases and J 10 bases, with 10 bases left between them. CDR1 and CDR2 (germline): DFQATT, SNEGSKA (reference sequence). From the 5' RACE reads, TCRdb called clonotypes with MiXCR, one entry per CDR3 protein. The data show around 340,000 distinct CDR3 sequences, with about 9% seen just once and 8.5% to 10% held by the top ten. The sample was naive T cells sorted from blood. The sequence was obtained from a woman aged 50 to 60 in good health. This chain links TRBV20-1 with TRBJ2-1; D remains unclear. The CDR3 loop is CSATEVEQFF. Written as DNA, the CDR3 is TGCAGTGCCACAGAGGTGGAGCAGTTCTTC.